A single TCR beta chain is shown here with its context. Per the germline V gene, CDR1 is SGHAT and CDR2 is FQNNGV. The CDR3 length is 15 residues. With 2 bases removed from V and 4 bases from J, the gap between germline ends came to 11 bases. The data derive from a study of T-cell reconstitution after alpha-beta-depleted transplantation in children. As it was prepared, the TCRbeta library received unique molecular identifiers. TCRdb analysed the PCR reads with MiXCR anew, one entry per CDR3 protein. The repertoire has 350,000 to 450,000 distinct CDR3 sequences, about 14% of them found once; the top ten carry 3.5% to 4.5%.

J is TRBJ2-2 and V is TRBV11-2, with D perhaps matching TRBD1 (5 bases). The clonotype comes from a human donor who donated a stem cell graft to a child with Fanconi anemia. Sequences were derived from PBMCs, sampled from the stem cell graft. The CDR3 protein is CASSLSRVATGELFF. As DNA, the CDR3 is TGTGCCAGCAGCTTATCCAGGGTGGCCACCGGGGAGCTGTTTTTT.